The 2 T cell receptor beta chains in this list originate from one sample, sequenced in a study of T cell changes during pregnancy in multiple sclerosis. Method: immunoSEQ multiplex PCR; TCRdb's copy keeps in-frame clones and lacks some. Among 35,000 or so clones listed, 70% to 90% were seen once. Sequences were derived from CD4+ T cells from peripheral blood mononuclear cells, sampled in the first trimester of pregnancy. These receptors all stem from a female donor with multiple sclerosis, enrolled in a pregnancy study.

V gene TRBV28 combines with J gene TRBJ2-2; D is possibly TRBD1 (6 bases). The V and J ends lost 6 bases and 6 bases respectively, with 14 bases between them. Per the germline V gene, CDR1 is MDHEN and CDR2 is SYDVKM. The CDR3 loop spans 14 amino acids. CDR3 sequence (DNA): TGTGCCAGCAGGTCCACAGGGATCCCCGGGGAGCTGTTTTTT. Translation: CASRSTGIPGELFF.

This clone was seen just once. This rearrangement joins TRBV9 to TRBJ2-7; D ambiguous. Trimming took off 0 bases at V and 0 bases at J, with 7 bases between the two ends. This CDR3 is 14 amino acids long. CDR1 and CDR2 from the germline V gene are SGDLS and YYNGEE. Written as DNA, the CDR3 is TGTGCCAGCAGCGTAGCTTCTAACTCCTACGAGCAGTACTTC. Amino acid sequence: CASSVASNSYEQYF.